The entry below describes one TCR beta chain. Its antigen remains unidentified. The data were taken from a study of T cell responses to AZD1222 COVID-19 vaccine. General observations from the study: Sampled repertoires all dated from after the peak T cell response. In a largely white British group with more females than males, clonal diversity was possibly underestimated.

The V and J ends lost 9 bases and 4 bases respectively, with 13 bases between them. CDR1 is SNHLY and CDR2 is FYNNEI in the germline V gene. This CDR3 is built from 12 residues. Sequencing was performed with immunoSEQ multiplex PCR; in TCRdb, only in-frame clones are kept and a portion is missing. The sample holds about 110,000 clones, nearly 90% seen once. The sample consisted of peripheral blood, taken 28 days after the second AZD1222 dose. This receptor was taken from an adult who received the AZD1222 COVID-19 vaccine. V usage is TRBV2 and J usage is TRBJ2-7; D gene ambiguous. In DNA form, the CDR3 reads TGTGCCAGTACGGGCTCGCTTTACGAGCAGTACTTC. Translating gives CASTGSLYEQYF.